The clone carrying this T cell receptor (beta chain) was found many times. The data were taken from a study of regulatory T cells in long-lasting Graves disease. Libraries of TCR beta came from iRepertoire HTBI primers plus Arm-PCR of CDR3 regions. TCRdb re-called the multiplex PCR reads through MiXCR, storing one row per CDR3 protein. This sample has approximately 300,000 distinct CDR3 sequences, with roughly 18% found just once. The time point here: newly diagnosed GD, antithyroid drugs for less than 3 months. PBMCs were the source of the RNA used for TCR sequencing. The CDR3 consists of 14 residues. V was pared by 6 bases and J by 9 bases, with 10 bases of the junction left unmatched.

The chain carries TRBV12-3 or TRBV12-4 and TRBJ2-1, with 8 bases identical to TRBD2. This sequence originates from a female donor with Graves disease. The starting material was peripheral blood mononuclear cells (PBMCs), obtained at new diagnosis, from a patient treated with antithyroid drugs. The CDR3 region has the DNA TGTGCCAGCAGCCCCCGGGGGGGGGGACCTGAGCAGTTCTTC. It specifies CASSPRGGGPEQFF.